This entry lists 28 T cell receptor beta chains sequenced from one sample in a study of T cell repertoires in cytomegalovirus infection. TCRdb re-derived calls from the reads in MiXCR, one entry per CDR3 protein. The table has 500,000 or so distinct CDR3 sequences, approximately 15% seen once; the top ten hold roughly a quarter. The sequencing input was CD8+ T cells from PBMCs. These receptor sequences come from a human donor in good health (CMV status not recorded). Some clones in this sample may be carry-over from other donors' samples.

The V and J genes are TRBV28 and TRBJ1-2; possibly TRBD1 for D (6 bases). This CDR3 region has 14 residues. Germline V gene sequence: CDR1 MDHEN, CDR2 SYDVKM. Between the trimmed V and J ends, which lost 6 bases and 4 bases, there was a span of 15 bases. In DNA form, the CDR3 reads TGTGCCAGCAGCCCGTCGACAGGCCTCTATGGCTACACCTTC. It specifies CASSPSTGLYGYTF.

At least ten counts were recorded for this clonotype. The V and J genes are TRBV7-3 and TRBJ1-2; TRBD1 aligns across 7 bases. V dropped 0 bases and J dropped 4; count of bases not matched to a gene: 5. CDR1 is SGHTA and CDR2 is FQGTGA in the germline V gene. This CDR3 comprises 15 residues. Here the CDR3 DNA reads TGTGCCAGCAGCTTAACAGGCAGGGGGAGCTATGGCTACACCTTC. Translating it yields CASSLTGRGSYGYTF. The complete variable domain, with remaining parts taken from reference TRBV7-3 and TRBJ1-2, reads GAGVSQTPSNKVTEKGKYVELRCDPISGHTALYWYRQSLGQGPEFLIYFQGTGAADDSGLPNDRFFAVRPEGSVSTLKIQRTERGDSAVYLCASSLTGRGSYGYTFGSGTRLTVV.

The chain carries TRBV11-3 and TRBJ2-3; D tentatively reads TRBD1 or TRBD2 (7 bases each). The V gene's germline CDR1 is SGHNT and CDR2 YENEEA. V was clipped by 6 bases and J by 3 bases, with 25 bases between them. The CDR3 totals 18 residues. The CDR3: CASSPYHQGEGRTDTQYF. Here the CDR3 DNA reads TGTGCCAGCAGTCCATATCACCAGGGGGAGGGCCGAACAGATACGCAGTATTTT.

This clonotype showed up just a few times. The rearrangement uses TRBV7-9 and TRBJ1-2, with D perhaps matching TRBD1 (6 bases). The V and J ends lost 2 bases and 4 bases respectively, with 20 bases between them. The CDR3 loop spans 17 amino acids. CDR1 is SEHNR, CDR2 FQNEAQ, per germline (reference sequence). The CDR3 reads CASSLQGPGQDGYGYTF. The CDR3 DNA reads TGTGCCAGCAGCTTACAGGGGCCGGGGCAGGATGGCTATGGCTACACCTTC.

This clonotype was seen at least ten times. V usage is TRBV6-5 and J usage is TRBJ2-1; TRBD1 agrees at 9 bases. The germline V gene has CDR1 MNHEY and CDR2 SVGAGI. V lost 3 bases to trimming and J lost 6 bases; unmatched junction nucleotides: 6. This CDR3 contains 15 residues. Here the CDR3 DNA reads TGTGCCAGCAGTTATTCGGACAGGGGTATCAATGAGCAGTTCTTC. Its translation is CASSYSDRGINEQFF.

This chain connects TRBV27 to TRBJ2-1; D not resolved. The germline V gene has CDR1 MNHEY and CDR2 SMNVEV (reference sequence). V lost 5 bases and J 10 bases, leaving 12 bases between the germline ends. The CDR3 sequence is 12 residues long. The CDR3 region is CASSLNVGEQFF. The CDR3 coding sequence is TGTGCCAGCAGTCTAAATGTAGGGGAGCAGTTCTTC.

The chain combines TRBV19 with TRBJ2-7; 14 positions agree with TRBD2. Germline CDR1 LNHDA, CDR2 SQIVND (reference sequence). The junction had 4 bases not matched to a gene; V was cut back by 3 bases and J by 3 bases. CDR3 length: 16 residues. CDR3 sequence reads: CASSIGLAGGIYEQYF. Written as DNA, the CDR3 is TGTGCCAGTAGTATCGGACTAGCGGGGGGCATCTACGAGCAGTACTTC.

The chain is built from TRBV20-1 and TRBJ1-2; maybe TRBD1 (6 bases). V was trimmed by 6 bases and J by 6 bases, leaving 14 bases between them. CDR3 length equals 12 residues. CDR1 and CDR2 from the germline V gene are DFQATT and SNEGSKA (reference sequence). The CDR3 nucleotides are TGCAGTGCGAAGGGGGGGTGGAATGGCTACACCTTC. Amino acid sequence: CSAKGGWNGYTF.

This clonotype was observed a handful of times. This chain links TRBV11-3 with TRBJ2-1; perhaps TRBD2 as D (6 bases). This CDR3 has 15 amino acids. The ends were cut back, 4 bases at V and 7 bases at J, with 17 bases in the middle. CDR1 and CDR2 (germline): SGHNT, YENEEA. The CDR3 region has the DNA TGTGCCAGCAGCTCCGGGGGTGAGACACGGAATGAGCAGTTCTTC. Translation: CASSSGGETRNEQFF.

The rearrangement links TRBV3-1 to TRBJ2-7, with TRBD2 identical over 10 bases. Germline CDR1 is LGHDT and CDR2 is YNNKEL (reference sequence). Germline trimming cut 7 bases from V and 2 bases from J; bases unmatched to any gene: 8. The CDR3 contains 15 residues. This CDR3 reads CASTWGLARTYEQYF. In DNA, the CDR3 is TGTGCCAGCACGTGGGGACTAGCGAGAACCTACGAGCAGTACTTC.

The sample holds many counts of this clonotype. The chain employs TRBV12-5 and TRBJ2-1, with D uncertain. The CDR3 is made up of 17 amino acids. The germline V gene has CDR1 LGHNT and CDR2 FRNRAP. V lost 1 base and J 0 bases, leaving 13 bases between the germline ends. The CDR3 nucleotides read TGTGCTAGTGGTTTGGCCGAACTTCCAAGCTCCTACAATGAGCAGTTCTTC. It specifies CASGLAELPSSYNEQFF.

V usage is TRBV7-6 and J usage is TRBJ1-2, with TRBD1 matching over 9 bases. The V gene's germline CDR1 is SGHVS and CDR2 FNYEAQ. Trimming took 5 bases from V and 6 from J; bases not matched to a gene: 10. This CDR3 spans 15 amino acids. In DNA, the CDR3 is TGTGCCAGCAGCGGACTATTACAGGGGGCGCATGGCTACACCTTC. Its translation: CASSGLLQGAHGYTF.

Here the CDR3 reads CSARISGTEAENQPQHF. The CDR3 coding sequence is TGCAGTGCTAGGATATCCGGGACAGAGGCAGAGAATCAGCCCCAGCATTTT. The J gene is TRBJ1-5, the V gene TRBV20-1, with 7 nucleotides matching TRBD1. The CDR3 sequence is 17 residues long. Germline assignment: CDR1 DFQATT and CDR2 SNEGSKA (reference sequence). V lost 3 bases, J lost 4 bases, and 15 bases stayed unmatched.

This clonotype was seen ten or more times. The V call is TRBV7-9, the J call TRBJ2-7; D may be TRBD1 (5 bases). CDR1 SEHNR and CDR2 FQNEAQ come from the germline V gene (reference sequence). V was cut by 2 bases and J by 6 bases, with 8 bases left in between. CDR3 length: 12 amino acids. CDR3 nucleotide sequence: TGTGCCAGCAGCTTAAAGGGGCCCGAGCAGTACTTC. Translation: CASSLKGPEQYF.

V is TRBV14 and J is TRBJ2-6, with unresolved D. Germline lookup yields CDR1 SGHDN and CDR2 FVKESK. V was pared by 0 bases and J by 1 base, with 19 bases between. The CDR3 sequence is 20 residues long. The CDR3 sequence: CASSQDPDRYPASGANVLTF. CDR3 DNA: TGTGCCAGCAGCCAAGATCCCGACCGTTACCCTGCTTCTGGGGCCAACGTCCTGACTTTC.

Regarding this clonotype: A junction end diverges from the germline sequence, so it may reflect a read error. The rearrangement joins TRBV19 to TRBJ2-1; 7 nucleotides line up with TRBD2. Germline CDR1 and CDR2: LNHDA and SQIVND (reference sequence). The CDR3 loop spans 12 amino acids. For the CDR3, the DNA is TGTGCCAGTAGTGTAGAGCGGGATCGCCCCCACTTC. It codes for CASSVERDRPHF.

In its sample, this clonotype was seen many times. The chain joins TRBV7-3 to TRBJ2-7, with D possibly matching TRBD2 (5 bases). Germline assignment: CDR1 SGHTA and CDR2 FQGTGA. The germline V and J ends were trimmed by 1 base and 2 bases, with 21 bases remaining between them. CDR3 size: 18 residues. DNA of the CDR3: TGTGCCAGCAGCTTAAGCGGGCACCAAGATTCGGGCACCTACGAGCAGTACTTC. This sequence encodes CASSLSGHQDSGTYEQYF. The variable domain in full, with the rest retrieved from reference TRBV7-3 and TRBJ2-7, is GAGVSQTPSNKVTEKGKYVELRCDPISGHTALYWYRQSLGQGPEFLIYFQGTGAADDSGLPNDRFFAVRPEGSVSTLKIQRTERGDSAVYLCASSLSGHQDSGTYEQYFGPGTRLTVT.

This clonotype occurred many times. The gene calls are TRBV12-3 or TRBV12-4 and TRBJ2-7; TRBD1 is a possible D gene (5 bases). V was pared by 5 bases and J by 1 base, with 15 bases between. The CDR3 spans 15 residues. CDR3 DNA sequence: TGTGCCAGCAGTCCGACAGCGTATCCTTCCTACGAGCAGTACTTC. Protein sequence: CASSPTAYPSYEQYF.

This clonotype showed up just a few times. The chain uses TRBV6-5 and TRBJ2-7, with 7 bases that match TRBD1. CDR3 length: 19 amino acids. The trim removed 8 bases at V and 0 bases at J, leaving 22 bases unmatched. Looked up from germline, CDR1 is MNHEY and CDR2 is SVGAGI. CDR3 nucleotide sequence: TGTGCCAGCTCACCAGGGGGACCCATTGTTTACTTCAGCTCCTACGAGCAGTACTTC. It codes for CASSPGGPIVYFSSYEQYF.

The table lists this clonotype with many counts. The rearrangement links TRBV7-9 to TRBJ2-7; the D gene is possibly TRBD2 (5 bases). Germline V CDR1 and CDR2: SEHNR, FQNEAQ (reference sequence). V shed 5 bases and J shed 4 bases, with 12 bases lying between them. The CDR3 is made up of 13 amino acids. The CDR3 loop reads CASSPPGKYEQYF. CDR3 nucleotide sequence: TGTGCCAGCAGCCCTCCCGGGAAATACGAGCAGTACTTC.

There are a few counts of this clonotype. This chain joins TRBV27 and TRBJ2-7; D not certain. V shed 5 bases and J shed 2 bases, with 7 bases lying between them. Germline V CDR1 and CDR2: MNHEY, SMNVEV (reference sequence). The CDR3 extends over 12 amino acids. The DNA for the CDR3 is TGTGCCAGCAGTCCCACGACCTACGAGCAGTACTTC. This codes for CASSPTTYEQYF.

This clonotype was counted many times. The chain is built from TRBV2 and TRBJ2-7; D may be TRBD1 or TRBD2 (5 bases each). The CDR3 extends over 12 amino acids. V gave up 6 bases and J gave up 5 bases, with 11 bases separating them. Germline CDR1 SNHLY, CDR2 FYNNEI. In nucleotides, the CDR3 is TGTGCCAGCAGCGGGACCCGAAACGAGCAGTACTTC. Amino acid sequence: CASSGTRNEQYF.

This clonotype was seen at least ten times. The J gene is TRBJ2-1, the V gene TRBV6-2 or TRBV6-3, with 14 positions matching TRBD2. The CDR3 is 14 residues long. Germline V gives CDR1 MNHEY, CDR2 SVGEGT. With V trimmed by 10 bases and J by 9 bases, 8 bases remained unmatched. The CDR3 DNA is TGTGCCACCACAGGACTAGCGGGAGGTATTGAGCAGTTCTTC. Translation: CATTGLAGGIEQFF.

The rearrangement links TRBV6-5 to TRBJ2-7; 7 nucleotides match TRBD2. Germline CDR1 is MNHEY and CDR2 is SVGAGI. The CDR3 runs to 15 residues. The CDR3 DNA reads as TGTTCCCGCAGCGACGGGGTAGCGGGTTCCTACGAGCAGTACTTC. Protein sequence: CSRSDGVAGSYEQYF.

This clonotype was detected many times. The chain couples TRBV6-5 to TRBJ2-1, with 7 positions matching TRBD2. This CDR3 region has 12 residues. CDR1 and CDR2 (germline): MNHEY, SVGAGI. The V and J ends lost 2 bases and 9 bases, in that order; junction bases with no gene match: 1. The DNA for the CDR3 is TGTGCCAGCAGTTACGCTAGCGGTGAGCAGTTCTTC. This codes for CASSYASGEQFF.

In its sample, this clonotype was seen a few times. The V call is TRBV5-6, the J call TRBJ1-2; the D gene is possibly TRBD1 (5 bases). Between the trimmed V and J ends, which lost 4 bases and 10 bases, there was a span of 20 bases. Germline V CDR1 and CDR2: SGHDT, YYEEEE. The CDR3 is 14 residues long. CDR3 coding DNA: TGTGCCAGCAGCGCCCCCCGGGACCAGTTCCACTACACCTTC. Amino acids: CASSAPRDQFHYTF.

This clonotype was counted ten times or more. V is TRBV6-5 and J is TRBJ2-1; D is ambiguous. Trimming stripped 2 bases from V and 5 bases from J, with 25 bases between. CDR3 length: 19 amino acids. The germline gives CDR1 MNHEY, CDR2 SVGAGI. The CDR3 loop is CASSYAPSYSLEMDNEQFF. As DNA, the CDR3 is TGTGCCAGCAGTTACGCACCTAGTTACAGCTTGGAAATGGACAATGAGCAGTTCTTC.

This clonotype was picked up many times. The chain carries TRBV7-9 and TRBJ1-1; D perhaps matches TRBD1 (5 bases). The ends were cut back, 2 bases at V and 4 bases at J, with 11 bases in the middle. The CDR3 extends over 14 amino acids. CDR1 SEHNR and CDR2 FQNEAQ come from the germline V gene (reference sequence). The CDR3 spells CASSLLLGATEAFF. For the CDR3, the DNA is TGTGCCAGCAGCTTACTCCTAGGGGCCACTGAAGCTTTCTTT.